Listed below are T cell receptor beta chains from one sample, sequenced in a study of T cell responses to AZD1222 COVID-19 vaccine. TCRdb keeps only in-frame clones here, not all; method: immunoSEQ multiplex PCR. The data hold over 100,000 clones, with around 90% observed a single time. The input for sequencing was peripheral blood, taken on day 0 of AZD1222 vaccination. The source of these receptors is an adult in good health. The CDR3 runs from the conserved cysteine through the conserved F or W.

>TRBV5-6
CASSLVTGKWNGYTF
>TRBV6-5
CASIGQGWEKLFF
>TRBV7-3
CASSRGAGYEQYF
>TRBV3-1/TRBV3-2
CASSQQGRSNTGELFF
>TRBV7-6
CASTSVGGILSRGYTF
>TRBV6-5
CASSWRESIPGELFF
>TRBV24-1
CATSDRGQPQHF
>TRBV28
CASSLTGSARSPLHF
>TRBV5-1
CATSTGYTYEQYF
>TRBV2
CASSERVQYGYTF
>TRBV27
CASIGQGYTDTQYF
>TRBV18
CASSPKQGGNSPLHF
>TRBV9
CASSVGPGVQPQHF
>TRBV6-5
CASSTRSPSFEQYF
>TRBV5-1
CASSKEGTRMSYEQYF
>TRBV7-3
CASSRGFGYGYTF
>TRBV24-1
CATSDISGTAYNEQFF
>TRBV28
CASSVASRFYNEQFF
>TRBV7-9
CASSLGTGEKLFF
>TRBV6-5
CASRLQGLAKNIQYF
>TRBV18
CASSPPGASGEAFF
>TRBV9
CASSLRGAVDSPLHF
>TRBV28
CASSLSGVRLFF
>TRBV18
CASSPASGGRNEQFF
>TRBV2
CASKRDRGESPLHF
>TRBV28
CASRVDRGNTGELFF
>TRBV30
CAWSDRRSGANVLTF
>TRBV9
CASSARQVNTEAFF
>TRBV9
CASSLHSGPTYEQYF
>TRBV19
CASATGLTEAFF
>TRBV28
CASTPNRLAGNEQFF
>TRBV6-1
CASSEVGRAEAFF
>TRBV7-8
CASSLLSGDSYNEQFF
>TRBV5-1
CASSRDGYNSPLHF
>TRBV19
CASSTTSSGEKLFF
>TRBV5-1
CASSTPLSTDTQYF
>TRBV21-1
CASNTPWWEAEAFF
>TRBV5-6
CASSSHTGGPYEQYF
>TRBV19
CASSTPWEGTVSSTDTQYF
>TRBV5-6
CASSLGLSYGYTF
>TRBV24-1
CATSGLAHHNEQFF
>TRBV2
CASSQTGGTQPQHF
>TRBV5-1
CASSSQGAGDTEAFF
>TRBV4-2
CASSHQAEVYGYTF
>TRBV25-1
CASSRVGGSYGYTF
>TRBV18
CASSSLLAPPYEQYF